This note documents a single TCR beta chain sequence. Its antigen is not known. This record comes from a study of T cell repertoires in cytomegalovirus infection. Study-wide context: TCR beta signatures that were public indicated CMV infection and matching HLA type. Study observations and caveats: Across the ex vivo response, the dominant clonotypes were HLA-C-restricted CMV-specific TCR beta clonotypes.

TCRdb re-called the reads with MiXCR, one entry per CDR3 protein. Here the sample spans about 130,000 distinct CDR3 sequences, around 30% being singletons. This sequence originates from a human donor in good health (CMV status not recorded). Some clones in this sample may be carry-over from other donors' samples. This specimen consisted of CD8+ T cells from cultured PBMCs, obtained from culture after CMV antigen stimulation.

The CDR3 sequence is CASSEGGGTDTQYF. The DNA for the CDR3 is TGTGCCAGCAGTGAAGGAGGGGGCACAGATACGCAGTATTTT. V usage is TRBV6-1 and J usage is TRBJ2-3; D could derive from TRBD1 or TRBD2 (5 bases each). Trimming took off 1 base at V and 1 base at J, with 6 bases between the two ends. CDR1 is MNHNS, CDR2 SASEGT, per germline. This CDR3 is 14 amino acids long.